These 2 T cell receptor beta chains were sequenced from one sample in a study of response to subunit inactivated influenza vaccine. TCRdb independently ran MiXCR on the RT-PCR reads; one entry per CDR3 protein. The table lists some 500,000 distinct CDR3 sequences, 25% of them singletons. Sequences were derived from CD4+ T cells sorted from PBMCs, sampled roughly 5 days after vaccination. Receptors originate from a man between 50 and 59 years old who received an inactivated influenza vaccine.

The chain uses TRBV5-4 and TRBJ2-5; no reliable D call. The CDR3 is 15 residues long. The germline V gene encodes CDR1 SGHNT and CDR2 YYREEE (reference sequence). V was trimmed by 4 bases and J by 0 bases, leaving 13 bases between them. Here the CDR3 DNA reads TGTGCCAGCAGCCCTGGGCACACGTACCAAGAGACCCAGTACTTC. Translated: CASSPGHTYQETQYF.

J is TRBJ2-7 and V is TRBV10-3, with no clear D. Germline CDR1 is ENHRY and CDR2 is SYGVKD. The V end lost 3 bases, the J end lost 2 bases, and 17 bases lay between the germline ends. The CDR3 covers 16 residues. The DNA for the CDR3 is TGTGCCATCAGTGATATGGGCCAAACGATTCCCTACGAGCAGTACTTC. Translated: CAISDMGQTIPYEQYF.